These 31 T cell receptor beta chains were sequenced from one sample in a study of blood T cell repertoires in COVID-19. Assay used: immunoSEQ multiplex PCR; TCRdb lists only in-frame clones, some missing. The repertoire includes approximately 530,000 clones, about 89% of them detected once, and roughly 8.3% sits in the top ten. The sequencing input was peripheral blood. The source of these receptors is a woman aged 45-65 years with COVID-19, enrolled during active disease.

CDR3: CASSSSASYEQYF. CDR3 bases: TGTGCCAGCAGTTCTAGCGCTTCCTACGAGCAGTACTTC. V and J are TRBV6-5 and TRBJ2-7, with TRBD2 as a possible D gene (6 bases). The CDR3 spans 13 residues. The germline V gene encodes CDR1 MNHEY and CDR2 SVGAGI. Between the trimmed V and J ends, which lost 4 bases and 1 base, there was a span of 8 bases.

The rearrangement links TRBV11-3 to TRBJ2-7, with 8 bases lining up with TRBD1. The CDR3 is 15 amino acids. V was pared by 1 base and J by 7 bases, with 9 bases of the junction left unmatched. The germline V gene encodes CDR1 SGHNT and CDR2 YENEEA. The CDR3 DNA reads TGTGCCAGCAGCTTAGGACAGGGGCGAATGGATGAGCAGTACTTC. Translation: CASSLGQGRMDEQYF.

The chain couples TRBV2 to TRBJ2-7; 10 positions agree with TRBD1. V shed 6 bases, J shed 2 bases, and the junction held 4 bases outside the gene matches. CDR1 and CDR2 from the germline V gene are SNHLY and FYNNEI. CDR3 length: 14 amino acids. DNA for the CDR3: TGTGCCAGCAGATCCGGGACAGGGGCCTACGAGCAGTACTTC. As protein: CASRSGTGAYEQYF.

Of note for this clone: Other DNA sequences in the same sample also yield this CDR3. The gene calls are TRBV6-1 and TRBJ1-3; no reliable D call. This CDR3 contains 15 residues. From germline, CDR1 is MNHNS and CDR2 SASEGT. Trimming removed 0 bases from V and 2 bases from J, with 8 bases in between. The CDR3 here is CASSEAPGPGNTIYF. CDR3 sequence (DNA): TGTGCCAGCAGTGAAGCCCCTGGCCCTGGAAACACCATATATTTT.

The chain combines TRBV6-5 with TRBJ1-1; D remains ambiguous. V was shortened by 2 bases and J by 4 bases, with 14 bases between the two germline ends. The CDR3 has 15 residues. Germline CDR1 is MNHEY and CDR2 is SVGAGI. The CDR3 region is CASSYARRRGTEAFF. CDR3 in DNA: TGTGCCAGCAGTTACGCGCGGAGACGAGGCACTGAAGCTTTCTTT.

The chain links TRBV7-8 to TRBJ2-5; 7 nucleotides match TRBD1. This CDR3 spans 16 amino acids. Germline CDR1 and CDR2: SGHVS and FQNEAQ. V lost 3 bases, J lost 5 bases, and 12 bases stayed unmatched. The CDR3 spells CASSFLFEGAAETQYF. The CDR3 region has the DNA TGTGCCAGCAGCTTTCTGTTTGAGGGGGCTGCGGAGACCCAGTACTTC.

The chain links TRBV30 to TRBJ2-1, with 8 bases matching TRBD2. Germline V lookup: CDR1 GTSNPN, CDR2 SVGIG (reference sequence). This CDR3 contains 15 residues. V shed 5 bases, J shed 4 bases, and the junction held 10 bases outside the gene matches. DNA for the CDR3: TGTGCCTGGGCAAAAGGCGGGGGGACATACAATGAGCAGTTCTTC. Amino acids: CAWAKGGGTYNEQFF.

The chain is built from TRBV10-3 and TRBJ2-3; no reliable D call. Germline V gene lookup returns CDR1 ENHRY and CDR2 SYGVKD. Trimming left V 3 bases short and J 0 bases short, with 19 bases between. The CDR3 is made up of 18 amino acids. CDR3: CAISDDIIEETSTDTQYF. The CDR3 region has the DNA TGTGCCATCAGTGACGATATTATTGAGGAGACTAGCACAGATACGCAGTATTTT.

V and J are TRBV6-5 and TRBJ1-2, with D possibly being TRBD1 (6 bases). Germline V gene lookup returns CDR1 MNHEY and CDR2 SVGAGI. The V gene lost 0 bases and the J gene lost 8 bases, with 16 bases spanning the gap. CDR3 length equals 15 residues. The CDR3: CASSYSLGGGRGYTF. Here the CDR3 DNA reads TGTGCCAGCAGTTACTCCCTCGGGGGGGGCAGAGGCTACACCTTC.

The genes are TRBV10-2 and TRBJ2-5, with 8 nucleotides matching TRBD2. The CDR3 runs to 14 residues. Unmatched junction bases numbered 8, after V lost 6 bases and J lost 5 bases. Per germline, CDR1 WSHSY and CDR2 SAAADI. The CDR3 coding sequence is TGCGCCAGCAGAAGGTGGGGACTAGGGGAGACCCAGTACTTC. Translating gives CASRRWGLGETQYF.

The chain links TRBV13 to TRBJ2-1; D perhaps matches TRBD2 (7 bases). The CDR3 covers 15 residues. Deletions cut 7 bases from V and 3 bases from J, with 16 bases between. Germline assignment: CDR1 PRHDT and CDR2 FYEKMQ (reference sequence). This CDR3 is CASNYRGANYNEQFF. For the CDR3, the DNA is TGTGCCAGCAACTACCGGGGGGCGAACTACAATGAGCAGTTCTTC.

This sequence joins TRBV14 and TRBJ1-2; D might be TRBD1 (6 bases). Germline V gene data show CDR1 as SGHDN and CDR2 as FVKESK. Trimming left V 4 bases short and J 3 bases short, with 6 bases between. The CDR3 has 12 residues. CDR3 DNA sequence: TGTGCCAGCAGCCGGACAGACTATGGCTACACCTTC. It specifies CASSRTDYGYTF.

The rearrangement uses TRBV30 and TRBJ2-7, with TRBD1 matching over 8 bases. V shed 2 bases and J 6 bases; nucleotides not matched to a gene: 3. Germline V gene data show CDR1 as GTSNPN and CDR2 as SVGIG (reference sequence). This CDR3 has 12 residues. The CDR3 bases are TGTGCCTGGAGTCGGACAGGGATCGAGCAGTACTTC. Its protein is CAWSRTGIEQYF.

This CDR3 is CAWRAGTGGEQLFF. CDR3 coding DNA: TGTGCCTGGAGGGCGGGGACAGGGGGAGAACAACTGTTTTTT. This chain uses TRBV30 with TRBJ1-4; the match to TRBD1 covers 11 bases. CDR3 size: 14 residues. V lost 3 bases to trimming and J lost 12 bases; unmatched junction nucleotides: 9. Germline values: CDR1 GTSNPN, CDR2 SVGIG (reference sequence).

Written as DNA, the CDR3 is TGTGCCAGCACTTTTATGAGGCAGGGTAATGAAAAACTGTTTTTT. Its translation: CASTFMRQGNEKLFF. The chain couples TRBV2 to TRBJ1-4; D is possibly TRBD1 (5 bases). The germline V and J ends were trimmed by 7 bases and 4 bases, with 16 bases remaining between them. CDR3 size: 15 residues. Germline lookup yields CDR1 SNHLY and CDR2 FYNNEI.

The V and J genes are TRBV7-2 and TRBJ1-3; D gene uncertain. Germline CDR1 reads SGHTA; CDR2 reads FQGNSA. The germline V and J ends were trimmed by 1 base and 0 bases, with 7 bases remaining between them. This CDR3 comprises 15 residues. The CDR3 loop reads CASSLVPVSGNTIYF. CDR3 DNA: TGTGCCAGCAGCTTAGTACCAGTCTCTGGAAACACCATATATTTT.

This CDR3 reads CASGLVAGEGYTF. The CDR3 DNA follows: TGTGCTAGTGGTTTGGTGGCAGGGGAGGGCTACACCTTC. The rearrangement joins TRBV12-5 to TRBJ1-2, with a possible D match to TRBD1 (6 bases). Trimming took 0 bases from V and 8 from J, leaving 10 bases between them. Germline lookup yields CDR1 LGHNT and CDR2 FRNRAP. CDR3 length: 13 residues.

This clone was observed a few times. The chain links TRBV4-1 to TRBJ2-4; perhaps TRBD1 as D (5 bases). This CDR3 contains 14 residues. Germline values: CDR1 MGHRA, CDR2 YSYEKL. V was clipped by 1 base and J by 9 bases, with 13 bases between them. CDR3 bases: TGCGCCAGCAGCCAAGGGGGCGGCCGGCTCATTCAGTACTTC. This gives the protein CASSQGGGRLIQYF.

The chain links TRBV3-1 (or the pseudogene TRBV3-2) to TRBJ2-7, with D possibly being TRBD1 (5 bases). Germline lookup yields CDR1 LGHDT and CDR2 YNNKEL (reference sequence). CDR3 length equals 13 residues. V lost 3 bases and J lost 2, with 8 bases in between. The CDR3 loop reads CASSHGHTYEQYF. In DNA, the CDR3 is TGTGCCAGCAGCCACGGACACACCTACGAGCAGTACTTC.

The chain joins TRBV11-2 to TRBJ2-1; D ambiguous. Trimming took 5 bases from V and 7 from J, leaving 12 bases between them. This CDR3 region has 13 residues. The V gene's germline CDR1 is SGHAT and CDR2 FQNNGV. Here the CDR3 reads CASSPWAVNEQFF. The CDR3 bases are TGTGCCAGCAGCCCATGGGCAGTTAATGAGCAGTTCTTC.

The V and J genes are TRBV5-1 and TRBJ2-3; 7 nucleotides match TRBD2. The length of the CDR3 is 15 residues. After removal of 5 bases from V and 2 bases from J, the junction contained 8 bases not matched to a gene. Germline-derived CDR1 and CDR2 are SGHRS and YFSETQ. In DNA, the CDR3 is TGCGCCAGCAGTGTGCCGGGGGGATTCACAGATACGCAGTATTTT. This encodes CASSVPGGFTDTQYF.

This clone turned up a few times. The chain uses TRBV11-2 and TRBJ2-1, with TRBD2 identical over 8 bases. The CDR3 loop spans 16 amino acids. After removal of 1 base from V and 7 bases from J, the junction contained 9 bases not matched to a gene. Germline V gives CDR1 SGHAT, CDR2 FQNNGV. The CDR3, as DNA: TGTGCCAGCAGCTTAGGCCGCGGGACTAGTATGAATGAGCAGTTCTTC. It translates to CASSLGRGTSMNEQFF.

The V gene is TRBV9, the J gene TRBJ1-2; 9 bases align to TRBD1. The germline V gene encodes CDR1 SGDLS and CDR2 YYNGEE. This CDR3 has 17 amino acids. The ends lost 4 bases at V and 8 bases at J; junction bases unmatched: 18. This CDR3 reads CASSRRHGQGFAKGYTF. The CDR3 coding sequence is TGTGCCAGCAGCAGACGCCATGGACAGGGGTTTGCTAAGGGCTACACCTTC.

In DNA form, the CDR3 reads TGCGCCAGCAGCATCTCGGGGGTGGCGGCTGATGGCTACACCTTC. This gives the protein CASSISGVAADGYTF. The rearrangement links TRBV5-1 to TRBJ1-2; D might be TRBD1 (5 bases). The CDR3 contains 15 residues. Germline CDR1 reads SGHRS; CDR2 reads YFSETQ. Deletions cut 4 bases from V and 6 bases from J, with 19 bases between.

V usage is TRBV7-9 and J usage is TRBJ2-7, with 9 bases fitting TRBD2. Germline V gene lookup returns CDR1 SEHNR and CDR2 FQNEAQ (reference sequence). V was pared by 1 base and J by 2 bases, with 6 bases of the junction left unmatched. The CDR3 runs to 16 residues. The CDR3 nucleotides read TGTGCCAGCAGCTTAGGAGTAGCGGGGGCCGCCTACGAGCAGTACTTC. Its protein is CASSLGVAGAAYEQYF.

This clone was seen a single time. The chain has TRBV5-1 and TRBJ2-5; tentative D call: TRBD2 (6 bases). The CDR3 has 14 residues. In germline, CDR1 is SGHRS, CDR2 YFSETQ. V was trimmed by 3 bases and J by 4 bases, leaving 13 bases between them. The CDR3 sequence is CASSYGGEVETQYF. The CDR3, as DNA: TGCGCCAGCAGCTATGGAGGGGAGGTAGAGACCCAGTACTTC.

This sequence joins TRBV6-5 and TRBJ2-1; TRBD2 aligns across 7 bases. The germline gives CDR1 MNHEY, CDR2 SVGAGI. The J segment lost 7 bases and the V segment lost 6 bases, leaving 3 bases of the junction unmatched. The CDR3 runs to 12 residues. The CDR3 loop reads CASRTLANEQFF. As DNA, the CDR3 is TGTGCCAGCAGGACACTAGCGAATGAGCAGTTCTTC.

This chain links TRBV6-5 with TRBJ1-2, with 8 bases that match TRBD1. V shed 7 bases and J 3 bases; nucleotides not matched to a gene: 1. This CDR3 is built from 12 residues. CDR1 and CDR2 (germline): MNHEY, SVGAGI. DNA for the CDR3: TGTGCCAGCAAGACAGGGGACTATGGCTACACCTTC. It is translated as CASKTGDYGYTF.

This clone was found a few times. The CDR3 DNA is TGTGCCAGCAGTGATGCAGGGTCTCGAAACACCATATATTTT. Translated: CASSDAGSRNTIYF. This chain links TRBV25-1 with TRBJ1-3; TRBD1 might be the D (5 bases). The CDR3 sequence is 14 residues long. V lost 3 bases and J 5 bases, leaving 11 bases between the germline ends. CDR1 MGHDK and CDR2 SYGVNS come from the germline V gene.

The chain combines TRBV6-5 with TRBJ2-2; TRBD1 agrees at 7 bases. With V trimmed by 5 bases and J by 0 bases, 3 bases remained unmatched. Germline assignment: CDR1 MNHEY and CDR2 SVGAGI. The CDR3 is 15 residues long. The DNA of the CDR3 is TGTGCCAGCAGTCTACAGGGGACGAACACCGGGGAGCTGTTTTTT. Translated: CASSLQGTNTGELFF.

The chain combines TRBV30 with TRBJ1-1; D is undetermined. Germline values: CDR1 GTSNPN, CDR2 SVGIG (reference sequence). Trimming removed 4 bases from V and 2 bases from J, with 14 bases in between. This CDR3 has 14 amino acids. The CDR3 nucleotides read TGTGCCTGGATTAAGGCGGCAGACAACACTGAAGCTTTCTTT. This sequence encodes CAWIKAADNTEAFF.